This T cell receptor beta chain was documented in a study of OX40 agonist ivuxolimab in advanced cancers. TCRdb's copy holds only in-frame clones and misses some; the assay was immunoSEQ multiplex PCR. The sample lists 73,000 or so clones, about 82% occurring once. Germline CDR1 SGHDT, CDR2 YYEEEE. Between the trimmed V and J ends, which lost 0 bases and 7 bases, there was a span of 5 bases. CDR3 size: 12 residues. This sequence joins TRBV5-6 and TRBJ2-1, with unresolved D. Here the sequenced sample was CD4+ or CD8+ T cells sorted from blood, taken in a trial of the OX40 agonist ivuxolimab. The TCR was taken from an adult with an advanced solid tumor such as melanoma, head and neck, liver or kidney cancer. The CDR3 DNA is TGTGCCAGCAGCTTGGTAATGAATGAGCAGTTCTTC. As protein: CASSLVMNEQFF.